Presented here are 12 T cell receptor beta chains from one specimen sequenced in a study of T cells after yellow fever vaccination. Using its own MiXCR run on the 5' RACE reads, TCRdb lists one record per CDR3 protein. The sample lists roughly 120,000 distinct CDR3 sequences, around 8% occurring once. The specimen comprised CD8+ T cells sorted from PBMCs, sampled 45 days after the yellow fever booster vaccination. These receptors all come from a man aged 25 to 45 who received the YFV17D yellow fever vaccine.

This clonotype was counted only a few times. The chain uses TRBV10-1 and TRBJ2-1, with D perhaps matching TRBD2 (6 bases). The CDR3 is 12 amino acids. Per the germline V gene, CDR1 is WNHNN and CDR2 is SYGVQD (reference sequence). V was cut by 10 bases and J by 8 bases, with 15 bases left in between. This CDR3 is CAIRLLADEQFF. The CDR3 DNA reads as TGCGCCATCAGACTTTTAGCGGATGAGCAGTTCTTC.

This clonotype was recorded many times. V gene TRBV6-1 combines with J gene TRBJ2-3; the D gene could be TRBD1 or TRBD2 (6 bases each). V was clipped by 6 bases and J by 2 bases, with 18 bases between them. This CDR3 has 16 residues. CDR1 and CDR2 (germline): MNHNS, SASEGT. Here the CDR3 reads CASRPGLRGFTDTQYF. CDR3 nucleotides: TGTGCCAGCAGACCGGGACTGAGGGGGTTCACAGATACGCAGTATTTT.

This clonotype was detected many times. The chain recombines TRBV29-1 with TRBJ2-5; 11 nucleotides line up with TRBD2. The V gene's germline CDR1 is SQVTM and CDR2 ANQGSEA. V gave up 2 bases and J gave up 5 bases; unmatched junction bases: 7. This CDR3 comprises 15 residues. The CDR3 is CSVETLAGVMETQYF. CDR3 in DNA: TGCAGCGTTGAAACACTAGCGGGAGTTATGGAGACCCAGTACTTC.

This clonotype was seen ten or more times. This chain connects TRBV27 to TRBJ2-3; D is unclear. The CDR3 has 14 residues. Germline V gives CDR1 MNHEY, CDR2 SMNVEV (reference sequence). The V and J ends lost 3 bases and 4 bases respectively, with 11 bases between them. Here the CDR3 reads CASSLMDGADTQYF. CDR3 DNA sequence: TGTGCCAGCAGTTTGATGGATGGCGCAGATACGCAGTATTTT.

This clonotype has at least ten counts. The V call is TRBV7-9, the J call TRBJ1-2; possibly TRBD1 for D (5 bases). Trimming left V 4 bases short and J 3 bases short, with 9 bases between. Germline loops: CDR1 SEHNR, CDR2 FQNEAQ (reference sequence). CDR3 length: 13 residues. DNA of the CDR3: TGTGCCAGCAGCTCGACAGAGTACTATGGCTACACCTTC. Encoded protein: CASSSTEYYGYTF.

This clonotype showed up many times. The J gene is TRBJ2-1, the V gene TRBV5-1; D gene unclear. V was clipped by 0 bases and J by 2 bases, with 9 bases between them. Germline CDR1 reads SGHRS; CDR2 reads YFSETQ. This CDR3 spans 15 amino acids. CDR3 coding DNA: TGCGCCAGCAGCTTGGACTCTCCCACCTACAATGAGCAGTTCTTC. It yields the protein CASSLDSPTYNEQFF.

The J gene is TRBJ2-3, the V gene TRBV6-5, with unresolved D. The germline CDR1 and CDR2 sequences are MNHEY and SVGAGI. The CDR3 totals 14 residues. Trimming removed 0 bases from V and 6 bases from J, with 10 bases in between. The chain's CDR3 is CASSYSSPHDTQYF. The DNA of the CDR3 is TGTGCCAGCAGTTACTCGTCCCCTCATGATACGCAGTATTTT.

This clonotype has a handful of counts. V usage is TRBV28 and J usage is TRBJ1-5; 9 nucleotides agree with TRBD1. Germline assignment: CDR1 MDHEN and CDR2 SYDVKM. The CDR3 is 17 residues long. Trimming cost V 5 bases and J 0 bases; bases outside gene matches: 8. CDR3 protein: CASSPSWDRVSNQPQHF. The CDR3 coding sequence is TGTGCCAGCAGTCCATCCTGGGACAGGGTTAGCAATCAGCCCCAGCATTTT.

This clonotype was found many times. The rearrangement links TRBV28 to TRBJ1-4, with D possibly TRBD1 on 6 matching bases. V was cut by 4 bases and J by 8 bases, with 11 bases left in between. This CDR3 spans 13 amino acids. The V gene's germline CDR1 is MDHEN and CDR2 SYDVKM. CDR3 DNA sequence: TGTGCCAGCAGTTCAGGGGCTGGGGAAAAACTGTTTTTT. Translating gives CASSSGAGEKLFF.

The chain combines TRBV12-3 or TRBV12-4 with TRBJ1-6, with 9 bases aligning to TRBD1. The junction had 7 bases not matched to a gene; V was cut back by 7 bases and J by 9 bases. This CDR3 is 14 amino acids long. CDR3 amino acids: CASNKQGAVSPLHF. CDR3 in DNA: TGTGCCAGCAACAAACAGGGGGCGGTTTCACCCCTCCACTTT.

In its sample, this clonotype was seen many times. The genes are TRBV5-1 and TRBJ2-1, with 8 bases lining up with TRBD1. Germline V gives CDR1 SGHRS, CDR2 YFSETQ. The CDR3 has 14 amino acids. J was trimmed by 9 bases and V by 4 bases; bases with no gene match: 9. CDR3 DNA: TGCGCCAGCAGCGGGCAGGGGGCTGAGGTTGAGCAGTTCTTC. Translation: CASSGQGAEVEQFF.

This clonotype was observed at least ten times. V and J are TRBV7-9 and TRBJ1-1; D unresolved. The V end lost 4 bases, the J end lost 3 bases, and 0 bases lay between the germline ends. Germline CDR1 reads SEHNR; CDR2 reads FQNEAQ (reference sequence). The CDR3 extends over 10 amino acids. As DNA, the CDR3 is TGTGCCAGCAGCTACACTGAAGCTTTCTTT. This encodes CASSYTEAFF.